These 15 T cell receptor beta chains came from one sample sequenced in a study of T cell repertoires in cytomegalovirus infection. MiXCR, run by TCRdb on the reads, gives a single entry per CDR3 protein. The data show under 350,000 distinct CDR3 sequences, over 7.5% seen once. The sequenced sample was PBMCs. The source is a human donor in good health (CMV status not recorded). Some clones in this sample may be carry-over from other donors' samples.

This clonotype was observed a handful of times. The CDR3 region has the DNA TGTGCCAGCAGTTCCCTCCCCGGGACCGCAGGAGAGACCCAGTACTTC. Protein: CASSSLPGTAGETQYF. The chain is built from TRBV28 and TRBJ2-5; D may correspond to TRBD1 or TRBD2 (5 bases each). The CDR3 consists of 16 residues. Germline lookup yields CDR1 MDHEN and CDR2 SYDVKM. Trimming cost V 4 bases and J 4 bases, with 19 bases left between them. The full variable domain, rest sourced from reference TRBV28 and TRBJ2-5, is DVKVTQSSRYLVKRTGEKVFLECVQDMDHENMFWYRQDPGLGLRLIYFSYDVKMKEKGDIPEGYSVSREKKERFSLILESASTNQTSMYLCASSSLPGTAGETQYFGPGTRLLVL.

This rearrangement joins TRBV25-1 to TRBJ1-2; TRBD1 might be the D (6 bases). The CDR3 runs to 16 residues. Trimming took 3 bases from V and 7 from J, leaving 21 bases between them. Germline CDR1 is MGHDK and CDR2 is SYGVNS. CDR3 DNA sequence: TGTGCCAGCAGTGATATAAGGGACACAGCCGGTCGTGGCTACACCTTC. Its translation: CASSDIRDTAGRGYTF.

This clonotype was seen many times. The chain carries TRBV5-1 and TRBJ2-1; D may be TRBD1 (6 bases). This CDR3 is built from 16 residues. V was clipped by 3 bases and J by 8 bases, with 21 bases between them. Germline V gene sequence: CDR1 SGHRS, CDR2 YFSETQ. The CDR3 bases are TGCGCCAGCAGCTCCGGGACACAAAGCGGAGAGGATGAGCAGTTCTTC. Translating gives CASSSGTQSGEDEQFF. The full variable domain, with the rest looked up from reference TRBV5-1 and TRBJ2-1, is KAGVTQTPRYLIKTRGQQVTLSCSPISGHRSVSWYQQTPGQGLQFLFEYFSETQRNKGNFPGRFSGRQFSNSRSEMNVSTLELGDSALYLCASSSGTQSGEDEQFFGPGTRLTVL.

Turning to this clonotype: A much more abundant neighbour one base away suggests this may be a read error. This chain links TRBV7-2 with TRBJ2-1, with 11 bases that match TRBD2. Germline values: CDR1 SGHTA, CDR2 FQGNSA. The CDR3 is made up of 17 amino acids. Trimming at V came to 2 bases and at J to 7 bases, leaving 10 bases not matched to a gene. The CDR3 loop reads CASSLTRLAGGLNEQFF. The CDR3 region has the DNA TGTGCCAGCAGCTTAACACGGCTAGCGGGGGGACTTAATGAGCAGTTCTTC.

The CDR3 is CASSFRKAGGDNEQFF. The DNA of the CDR3 is TGTGCCAGCAGCTTTCGGAAAGCGGGCGGTGACAATGAGCAGTTCTTC. V gene TRBV5-4 combines with J gene TRBJ2-1; D may be TRBD2 (6 bases). Germline V CDR1 and CDR2: SGHNT, YYREEE (reference sequence). Trimming took off 2 bases at V and 5 bases at J, with 17 bases between the two ends. The CDR3 runs to 16 residues.

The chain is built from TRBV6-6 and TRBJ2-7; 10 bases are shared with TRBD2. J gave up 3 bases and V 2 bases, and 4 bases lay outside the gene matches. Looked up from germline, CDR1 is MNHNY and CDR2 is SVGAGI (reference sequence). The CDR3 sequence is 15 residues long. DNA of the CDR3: TGTGCCAGCAGTTACAATCCTAGCGGGAGCTACGAGCAGTACTTC. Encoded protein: CASSYNPSGSYEQYF.

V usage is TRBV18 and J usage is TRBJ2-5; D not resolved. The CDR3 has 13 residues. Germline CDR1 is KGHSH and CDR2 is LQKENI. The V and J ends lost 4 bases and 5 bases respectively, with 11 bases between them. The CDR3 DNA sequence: TGTGCCAGCTCACTTCGGCAGGCGGAGACCCAGTACTTC. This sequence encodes CASSLRQAETQYF.

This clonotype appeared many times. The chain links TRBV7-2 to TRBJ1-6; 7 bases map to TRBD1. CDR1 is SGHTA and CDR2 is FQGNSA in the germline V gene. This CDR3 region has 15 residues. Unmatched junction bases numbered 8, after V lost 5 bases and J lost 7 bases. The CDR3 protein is CASSRGQMENSPLHF. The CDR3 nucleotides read TGTGCCAGCAGCAGGGGACAGATGGAGAATTCACCCCTCCACTTT. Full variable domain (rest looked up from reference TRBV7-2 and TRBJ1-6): GAGVSQSPSNKVTEKGKDVELRCDPISGHTALYWYRQSLGQGLEFLIYFQGNSAPDKSGLPSDRFSAERTGGSVSTLTIQRTQQEDSAVYLCASSRGQMENSPLHFGNGTRLTVT.

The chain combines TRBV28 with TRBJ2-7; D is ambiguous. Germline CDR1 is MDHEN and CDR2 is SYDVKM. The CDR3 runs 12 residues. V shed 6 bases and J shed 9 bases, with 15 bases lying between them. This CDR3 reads CASSPPYEGQYF. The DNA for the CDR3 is TGTGCCAGCAGCCCACCCTACGAAGGGCAGTACTTC. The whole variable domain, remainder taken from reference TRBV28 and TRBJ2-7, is DVKVTQSSRYLVKRTGEKVFLECVQDMDHENMFWYRQDPGLGLRLIYFSYDVKMKEKGDIPEGYSVSREKKERFSLILESASTNQTSMYLCASSPPYEGQYFGPGTRLTVT.

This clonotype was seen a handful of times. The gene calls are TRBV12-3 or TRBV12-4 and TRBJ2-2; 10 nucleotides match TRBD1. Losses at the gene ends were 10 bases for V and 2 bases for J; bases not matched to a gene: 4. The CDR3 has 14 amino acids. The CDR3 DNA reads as TGTGCCACCGGGACAGGGGCTAACACCGGGGAGCTGTTTTTT. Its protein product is CATGTGANTGELFF.

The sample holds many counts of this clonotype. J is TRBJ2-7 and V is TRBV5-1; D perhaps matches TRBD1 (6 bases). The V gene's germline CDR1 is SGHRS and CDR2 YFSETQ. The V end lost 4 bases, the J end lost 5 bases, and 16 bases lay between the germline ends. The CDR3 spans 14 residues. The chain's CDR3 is CASSGLGAVHEQYF. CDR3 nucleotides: TGCGCCAGCAGCGGACTGGGGGCGGTCCACGAGCAGTACTTC. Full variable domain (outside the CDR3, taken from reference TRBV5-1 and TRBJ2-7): KAGVTQTPRYLIKTRGQQVTLSCSPISGHRSVSWYQQTPGQGLQFLFEYFSETQRNKGNFPGRFSGRQFSNSRSEMNVSTLELGDSALYLCASSGLGAVHEQYFGPGTRLTVT.

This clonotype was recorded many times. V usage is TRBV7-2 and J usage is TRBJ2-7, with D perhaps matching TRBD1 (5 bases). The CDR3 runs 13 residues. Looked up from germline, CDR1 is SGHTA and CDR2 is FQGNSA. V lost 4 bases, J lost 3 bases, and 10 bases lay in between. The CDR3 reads CASSSLGVYEQYF. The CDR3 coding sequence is TGTGCCAGCAGCTCCCTAGGGGTCTACGAGCAGTACTTC. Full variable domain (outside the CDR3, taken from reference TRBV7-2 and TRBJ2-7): GAGVSQSPSNKVTEKGKDVELRCDPISGHTALYWYRQSLGQGLEFLIYFQGNSAPDKSGLPSDRFSAERTGGSVSTLTIQRTQQEDSAVYLCASSSLGVYEQYFGPGTRLTVT.

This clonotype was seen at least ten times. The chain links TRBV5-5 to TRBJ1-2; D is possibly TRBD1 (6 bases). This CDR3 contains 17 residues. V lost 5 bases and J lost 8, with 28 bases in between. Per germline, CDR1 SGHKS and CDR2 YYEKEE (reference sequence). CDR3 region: CASRYRQASPLTEGYTF. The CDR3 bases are TGTGCCAGCAGATATCGACAGGCTTCCCCTTTAACGGAAGGCTACACCTTC.

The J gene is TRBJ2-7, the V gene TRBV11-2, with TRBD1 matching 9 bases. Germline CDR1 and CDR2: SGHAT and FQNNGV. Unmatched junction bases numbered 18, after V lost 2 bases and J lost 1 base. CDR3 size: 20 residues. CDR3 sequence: CASSLPRQGGLRWRSYEQYF. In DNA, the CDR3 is TGTGCCAGCAGCTTACCGAGACAGGGGGGATTACGGTGGAGGTCCTACGAGCAGTACTTC.

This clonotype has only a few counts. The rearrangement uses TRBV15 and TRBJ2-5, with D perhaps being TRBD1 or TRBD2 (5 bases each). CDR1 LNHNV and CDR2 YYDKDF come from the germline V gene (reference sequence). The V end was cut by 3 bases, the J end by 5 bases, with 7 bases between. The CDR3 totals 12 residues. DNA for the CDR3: TGTGCCACCAGCAGGGGGGAGGAGACCCAGTACTTC. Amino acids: CATSRGEETQYF.